The 10 T cell receptor beta chains in this list originate from one sample, sequenced in a study of blood T cell repertoires in COVID-19 (dated by TCRdb to between 2020 and 2021). Library prep was done by the immunoSEQ multiplex PCR assay. Here the immuneACCESS table is served through TCRdb, limited to in-frame sequences with V and J called. Missing clones are a known gap in these copies; in checked studies unresolved V genes cover under half, and the rest lacks a known reason. This sample is represented by some 45,000 clones; roughly 84% of them were singletons. The biggest ten clones account for 55% to 60% of the sample. The sequenced sample was peripheral blood. Receptors were obtained from a man between 65 and 85 years old with acute or convalescent COVID-19.

This clone turned up a few times. The rearrangement joins TRBV6-6 to TRBJ1-1; the match to TRBD1 covers 8 bases. Germline V gives CDR1 MNHNY, CDR2 SVGAGI (reference sequence). The CDR3 loop spans 16 amino acids. The junction had 8 bases not matched to a gene; V was cut back by 2 bases and J by 3 bases. This chain's CDR3 is CASSYPRGQADTEAFF. The CDR3 DNA reads as TGTGCCAGCAGTTACCCACGGGGACAGGCGGACACTGAAGCTTTCTTT.

J is TRBJ1-5 and V is TRBV2; a possible D gene is TRBD1 (6 bases). Trimming took off 5 bases at V and 6 bases at J, with 14 bases between the two ends. The CDR3 spans 14 residues. Germline CDR1 is SNHLY and CDR2 is FYNNEI. The CDR3 coding sequence is TGTGCCAGCAGTTTAAGACAGGATAGTCAGCCCCAGCATTTT. Translating gives CASSLRQDSQPQHF.

This chain joins TRBV6-5 and TRBJ1-1, with a weak D call TRBD1 (6 bases). Germline V lookup: CDR1 MNHEY, CDR2 SVGAGI. Trimming removed 4 bases from V and 9 bases from J, with 18 bases in between. The CDR3 consists of 14 residues. CDR3 sequence reads: CASSFRQEPRKAFF. The CDR3 nucleotides are TGTGCCAGCAGTTTCCGACAGGAACCGAGAAAAGCTTTCTTT.

The gene calls are TRBV6-1 and TRBJ2-7; tentatively, D is TRBD1 (5 bases). CDR1 is MNHNS, CDR2 SASEGT, per germline. The CDR3 loop spans 14 amino acids. Trimming left V 1 base short and J 0 bases short, with 7 bases between. CDR3 residues: CASSEDRLSYEQYF. CDR3 nucleotide sequence: TGTGCCAGCAGTGAAGACAGGCTCTCCTACGAGCAGTACTTC.

The J gene is TRBJ2-3, the V gene TRBV6-2 or TRBV6-3, with a weak D call TRBD2 (5 bases). This CDR3 region has 15 residues. In germline, CDR1 is MNHEY, CDR2 SVGEGT. V lost 4 bases to trimming and J lost 3 bases, with 14 bases between them. The DNA for the CDR3 is TGTGCCAGCAGTTCACGGGCGGGTTATACAGATACGCAGTATTTT. As protein: CASSSRAGYTDTQYF.

The V gene is TRBV6-5, the J gene TRBJ2-1; D might be TRBD1 (6 bases). CDR3 length equals 15 residues. In germline, CDR1 is MNHEY, CDR2 SVGAGI. The V end lost 6 bases, the J end lost 4 bases, and 16 bases lay between the germline ends. CDR3 residues: CASSPPQQGYNEQFF. The CDR3 DNA reads as TGTGCCAGCAGCCCCCCACAGCAGGGGTACAATGAGCAGTTCTTC.

The rearrangement joins TRBV28 to TRBJ2-1; 7 bases align to TRBD1. The germline V gene encodes CDR1 MDHEN and CDR2 SYDVKM. The trim removed 5 bases at V and 4 bases at J, leaving 11 bases unmatched. The CDR3 runs 16 residues. The CDR3 region has the DNA TGTGCCAGCAGTCCATCGATCCAGGGACAGTACAATGAGCAGTTCTTC. Its translation: CASSPSIQGQYNEQFF.

The table lists this clone with a count of one. At one end the junction does not follow the germline gene, possibly because of a read error. The rearrangement uses TRBV27 and TRBJ2-7, with TRBD2 identical over 8 bases. The CDR3 totals 13 residues. CDR1 and CDR2 (germline): MNHEY, SMNVEV (reference sequence). The CDR3 coding sequence is TGTGCCAGCAGTTGGACTAGCTCCCACGAGCAGTACTTC. Translated: CASSWTSSHEQYF.

The table lists this clone with a count of one. The chain combines TRBV19 with TRBJ2-3, with 7 bases lining up with TRBD2. The CDR3 is 14 residues long. The V and J ends lost 5 bases and 0 bases, in that order; junction bases with no gene match: 2. Germline lookup yields CDR1 LNHDA and CDR2 SQIVND (reference sequence). CDR3 amino acids: CASSGGGSTDTQYF. CDR3 sequence (DNA): TGTGCCAGTAGTGGGGGGGGTAGCACAGATACGCAGTATTTT.

This rearrangement joins TRBV19 to TRBJ2-7, with D unclear. The ends were cut back, 3 bases at V and 7 bases at J, with 16 bases in the middle. The V gene's germline CDR1 is LNHDA and CDR2 SQIVND (reference sequence). The CDR3 covers 14 residues. CDR3 protein: CASSINRYPNEQYF. The CDR3 DNA sequence: TGTGCCAGTAGTATTAATCGGTACCCGAATGAGCAGTACTTC.